The 26 T cell receptor beta chains presented below share a single source sample, sequenced in a study of graft-versus-host responses after intestinal transplantation (TCRdb year 2021). No antigens are known for them. Library creation used the immunoSEQ multiplex PCR assay. The source is immuneACCESS, and TCRdb retained only in-frame sequences with V and J called. Part of the clones is not carried over; for the studies checked, unresolved V genes explain less than half of this, and the remainder is unexplained. The sample contains tens of thousands of clones, just over 90% of them found a single time. The ten top clones hold roughly 2% of the sample. The sample's time point label, in plain terms: cells obtained before transplantation from donor or recipient. The specimen was unstimulated CD8+ T cells sorted from spleen or lymph node cells, collected before intestinal transplant. The receptors originated from a human donor who received an intestinal transplant.

The chain combines TRBV19 with TRBJ2-7; 10 bases fit TRBD1. The CDR3 is 14 amino acids. CDR1 LNHDA and CDR2 SQIVND come from the germline V gene (reference sequence). J gave up 7 bases and V 6 bases, and 9 bases lay outside the gene matches. The CDR3 reads CASRHRGQGEEQYF. The CDR3 DNA sequence: TGTGCCAGTAGACACCGAGGACAGGGGGAAGAGCAGTACTTC.

The chain recombines TRBV7-2 with TRBJ2-2; TRBD1 is a possible D gene (6 bases). The CDR3 is 16 amino acids. V was cut by 8 bases and J by 5 bases, with 21 bases left in between. Germline V gene sequence: CDR1 SGHTA, CDR2 FQGNSA. The CDR3: CASAWSPDRRTGELFF. The CDR3 bases are TGTGCCAGCGCCTGGTCCCCAGACAGGCGTACCGGGGAGCTGTTTTTT.

The chain links TRBV7-8 to TRBJ2-3; 9 bases agree with TRBD2. Per the germline V gene, CDR1 is SGHVS and CDR2 is FQNEAQ. V lost 2 bases to trimming and J lost 14 bases; unmatched junction nucleotides: 2. The length of the CDR3 is 11 residues. The CDR3 loop is CASSLLGLAYF. CDR3 in DNA: TGTGCCAGCAGCTTATTGGGACTAGCGTATTTT.

The CDR3 reads CASTDLAGPYNEQFF. In DNA, the CDR3 is TGTGCCAGTACCGACTTAGCGGGACCCTACAATGAGCAGTTCTTC. The J gene is TRBJ2-1, the V gene TRBV19; TRBD2 matches at 8 bases. CDR3 length: 15 amino acids. CDR1 is LNHDA and CDR2 is SQIVND in the germline V gene (reference sequence). The trim removed 7 bases at V and 2 bases at J, leaving 7 bases unmatched.

This sequence joins TRBV9 and TRBJ2-1; maybe TRBD1 (5 bases). This CDR3 is 17 amino acids long. Looked up from germline, CDR1 is SGDLS and CDR2 is YYNGEE. V lost 0 bases and J lost 3, with 16 bases in between. The DNA of the CDR3 is TGTGCCAGCAGCGTAGAGGAGCCTCAGGGTTTCTACAATGAGCAGTTCTTC. The encoded protein is CASSVEEPQGFYNEQFF.

The CDR3 spells CASSFLRRDTQYF. The DNA of the CDR3 is TGTGCCAGCAGTTTTCTTAGGAGGGATACGCAGTATTTT. The chain carries TRBV27 and TRBJ2-3, with D maybe TRBD2 (5 bases). The germline CDR1 and CDR2 sequences are MNHEY and SMNVEV (reference sequence). The CDR3 consists of 13 residues. The V gene lost 3 bases and the J gene lost 6 bases, with 10 bases spanning the gap.

This sequence joins TRBV20-1 and TRBJ2-1; no clear D. Trimming left V 5 bases short and J 8 bases short, with 7 bases between. The CDR3 covers 10 residues. Germline-derived CDR1 and CDR2 are DFQATT and SNEGSKA (reference sequence). CDR3 in amino acids: CSAFRDEQFF. In nucleotides, the CDR3 is TGCAGTGCTTTCCGGGATGAGCAGTTCTTC.

This clone was seen once. CDR3 residues: CAWSVYRGGYTF. CDR3 DNA: TGTGCCTGGAGTGTCTACAGGGGTGGCTACACCTTC. J is TRBJ1-2 and V is TRBV30; 7 bases are a match to TRBD1. CDR1 is GTSNPN and CDR2 is SVGIG in the germline V gene (reference sequence). This CDR3 contains 12 residues. The V gene end was trimmed by 0 bases and the J gene end by 7 bases; junction bases not matched to a gene: 2.

The chain carries TRBV12-2 and TRBJ1-2. TRBV12-2 is classified as a pseudogene. The CDR3 contains 16 residues. The CDR3 DNA sequence: TGTGCAAGTCGCTTAACCCGACGGGAACCTAACTATGGCTACACCTTC. It codes for CASRLTRREPNYGYTF.

V usage is TRBV11-2 and J usage is TRBJ2-1; 7 bases are shared with TRBD2. The CDR3 runs to 13 residues. V shed 3 bases and J 8 bases; nucleotides not matched to a gene: 4. Per the germline V gene, CDR1 is SGHAT and CDR2 is FQNNGV. CDR3 sequence (DNA): TGTGCCAGCAGCTTTACCCTAGCGGATGAGCAGTTCTTC. Its protein is CASSFTLADEQFF. Supplemented by reference TRBV11-2 and TRBJ2-1, the full variable domain reads EAGVAQSPRYKIIEKRQSVAFWCNPISGHATLYWYQQILGQGPKLLIQFQNNGVVDDSQLPKDRFSAERLKGVDSTLKIQPAKLEDSAVYLCASSFTLADEQFFGPGTRLTVL.

The chain joins TRBV21-1 to TRBJ2-1; the listed D gene, TRBD2, was not tested against the DNA. TRBV21-1 is marked as a pseudogene. CDR3 length: 19 residues. The CDR3 nucleotides read TGTGCCAGCAGCAAAGGGGGCGGGGGGACCTATAGCTCCTACAATGAGCAGTTCTTC. This sequence encodes CASSKGGGGTYSSYNEQFF.

The chain couples TRBV2 to TRBJ1-6; weak D call: TRBD1 (6 bases). Trimming cost V 6 bases and J 3 bases, with 9 bases left between them. This CDR3 contains 14 residues. Germline V gene sequence: CDR1 SNHLY, CDR2 FYNNEI. The CDR3 DNA is TGTGCCAGCAGACGGGACATCTATAATTCACCCCTCCACTTT. Amino acids: CASRRDIYNSPLHF.

This clone was picked up one time. This chain links TRBV9 with TRBJ1-1, with a weak D call TRBD1 (6 bases). Germline CDR1 and CDR2: SGDLS and YYNGEE. This CDR3 has 18 amino acids. With 0 bases removed from V and 3 bases from J, the gap between germline ends came to 21 bases. The DNA of the CDR3 is TGTGCCAGCAGCGTAGATTCTGGGGGGGGGCGCTTGTACACTGAAGCTTTCTTT. Its protein is CASSVDSGGGRLYTEAFF.

The chain recombines TRBV19 with TRBJ1-2; 8 bases are a match to TRBD1. After removal of 4 bases from V and 4 bases from J, the junction contained 5 bases not matched to a gene. The CDR3 consists of 14 residues. CDR1 is LNHDA, CDR2 SQIVND, per germline (reference sequence). The CDR3 nucleotides read TGTGCCAGTAGTAGGTCAACAGGGGGCTATGGCTACACCTTC. Its translation is CASSRSTGGYGYTF.

The chain is built from TRBV20-1 and TRBJ1-1, with D unclear. Between the trimmed V and J ends, which lost 5 bases and 3 bases, there was a span of 4 bases. Germline V gene data show CDR1 as DFQATT and CDR2 as SNEGSKA (reference sequence). This CDR3 is built from 10 residues. DNA for the CDR3: TGCAGTGCTGGGCACACTGAAGCTTTCTTT. This gives the protein CSAGHTEAFF.

This chain joins TRBV18 and TRBJ1-1, with 7 bases identical to TRBD1. The germline gives CDR1 KGHSH, CDR2 LQKENI. The CDR3 has 15 residues. V gave up 3 bases and J gave up 3 bases; unmatched junction bases: 7. The CDR3 DNA sequence: TGTGCCAGCTCACCCGCCGGGACAGACCACACTGAAGCTTTCTTT. Residues: CASSPAGTDHTEAFF.

V is TRBV2 and J is TRBJ2-7, with TRBD2 as a possible D gene (6 bases). This CDR3 has 13 amino acids. Deletions cut 3 bases from V and 6 bases from J, with 12 bases between. The germline V gene has CDR1 SNHLY and CDR2 FYNNEI. The CDR3 reads CASSDRGMGEQYF. CDR3 coding DNA: TGTGCCAGCAGTGACCGGGGGATGGGCGAGCAGTACTTC.

The V call is TRBV11-1, the J call TRBJ2-1, with a tentative D call TRBD2 (6 bases). The CDR3 covers 17 residues. Germline V gene sequence: CDR1 SGHAT, CDR2 FQDESV (reference sequence). The ends were cut back, 1 base at V and 0 bases at J, with 13 bases in the middle. Here the CDR3 reads CASSLGGIAVSYNEQFF. CDR3 coding DNA: TGTGCCAGCAGCTTAGGTGGGATAGCGGTCTCCTACAATGAGCAGTTCTTC.

The gene calls are TRBV7-8 and TRBJ2-1, with 9 bases identical to TRBD2. The trim removed 2 bases at V and 4 bases at J, leaving 6 bases unmatched. The germline V gene encodes CDR1 SGHVS and CDR2 FQNEAQ. The CDR3 loop spans 16 amino acids. CDR3 in amino acids: CASSLYAGGLYNEQFF. In DNA form, the CDR3 reads TGTGCCAGCAGCTTATACGCGGGGGGGCTATACAATGAGCAGTTCTTC.

J is TRBJ2-1 and V is TRBV27; 8 bases line up with TRBD2. The CDR3 runs to 15 residues. The germline CDR1 and CDR2 sequences are MNHEY and SMNVEV (reference sequence). The junction had 8 bases not matched to a gene; V was cut back by 2 bases and J by 8 bases. In DNA form, the CDR3 reads TGTGCCAGCAGTTTACAGGGGACTAGTACCGATGAGCAGTTCTTC. Residues: CASSLQGTSTDEQFF.

This rearrangement joins TRBV6-1 to TRBJ2-2; perhaps TRBD1 as D (6 bases). Germline values: CDR1 MNHNS, CDR2 SASEGT. This CDR3 region has 15 residues. V was trimmed by 6 bases and J by 3 bases, leaving 14 bases between them. In nucleotides, the CDR3 is TGTGCCAGCAGGGTGTCAGGGGACCACACCGGGGAGCTGTTTTTT. Translated: CASRVSGDHTGELFF.

For this clone: This sample includes further DNA sequences coding for the same CDR3. The CDR3 DNA follows: TGCGCCAGCAGCCAAGGTCGGGGCTACACCTTC. Encoded protein: CASSQGRGYTF. The rearrangement uses TRBV4-1 and TRBJ1-2; D gene uncertain. Germline CDR1 reads MGHRA; CDR2 reads YSYEKL. This CDR3 region has 11 residues. Trimming pared 1 base from V and 8 bases from J, leaving 5 bases between.

This clone appeared once. This chain connects TRBV7-2 to TRBJ1-4; D possibly corresponds to TRBD1 (5 bases). Germline CDR1 SGHTA, CDR2 FQGNSA. This CDR3 contains 15 residues. Between the trimmed V and J ends, which lost 4 bases and 0 bases, there was a span of 9 bases. CDR3 nucleotides: TGTGCCAGCAGCTCGACAGCTGCAACTAATGAAAAACTGTTTTTT. Translating it yields CASSSTAATNEKLFF.

The CDR3 DNA sequence: TGTGCCAGCAGCCCGACAGGGGGCGACCTAGGAGATGAGCAGTTCTTC. Encoded protein: CASSPTGGDLGDEQFF. The rearrangement uses TRBV28 and TRBJ2-1, with 10 bases that match TRBD1. Germline CDR1 reads MDHEN; CDR2 reads SYDVKM. There are 16 residues in the CDR3. The ends lost 6 bases at V and 8 bases at J; junction bases unmatched: 13. Full variable domain (rest looked up from reference TRBV28 and TRBJ2-1): DVKVTQSSRYLVKRTGEKVFLECVQDMDHENMFWYRQDPGLGLRLIYFSYDVKMKEKGDIPEGYSVSREKKERFSLILESASTNQTSMYLCASSPTGGDLGDEQFFGPGTRLTVL.

The V gene is TRBV2, the J gene TRBJ2-3; possible D gene TRBD2, 7 bases. Germline V CDR1 and CDR2: SNHLY, FYNNEI. The CDR3 has 14 amino acids. V lost 8 bases, J lost 4 bases, and 16 bases lay in between. The CDR3 is CASGEGGVADTQYF. The CDR3 DNA sequence: TGTGCCAGCGGGGAGGGGGGAGTCGCAGATACGCAGTATTTT.

V usage is TRBV7-6 and J usage is TRBJ2-3; maybe TRBD2 (6 bases). Germline lookup yields CDR1 SGHVS and CDR2 FNYEAQ. This CDR3 region has 18 residues. V gave up 1 base and J gave up 2 bases, with 19 bases separating them. The CDR3 loop is CASSLGWRGGGTTDTQYF. CDR3 DNA: TGTGCCAGCAGCTTAGGTTGGAGGGGAGGAGGGACCACAGATACGCAGTATTTT.